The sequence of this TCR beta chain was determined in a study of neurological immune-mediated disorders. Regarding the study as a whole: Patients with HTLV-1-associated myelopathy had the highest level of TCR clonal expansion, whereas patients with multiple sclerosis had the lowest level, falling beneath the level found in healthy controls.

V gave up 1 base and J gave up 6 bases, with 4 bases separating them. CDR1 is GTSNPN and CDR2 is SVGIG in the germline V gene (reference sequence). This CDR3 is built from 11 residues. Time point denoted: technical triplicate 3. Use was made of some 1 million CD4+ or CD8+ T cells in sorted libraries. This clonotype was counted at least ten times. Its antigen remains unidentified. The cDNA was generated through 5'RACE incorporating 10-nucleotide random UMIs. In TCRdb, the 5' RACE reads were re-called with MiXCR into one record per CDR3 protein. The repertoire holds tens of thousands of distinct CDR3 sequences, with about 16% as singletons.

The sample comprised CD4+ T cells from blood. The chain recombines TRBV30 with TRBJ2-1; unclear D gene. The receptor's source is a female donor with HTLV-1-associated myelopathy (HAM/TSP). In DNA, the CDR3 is TGTGCCTGGAGTGCCCTCAATGAGCAGTTCTTC. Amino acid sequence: CAWSALNEQFF.